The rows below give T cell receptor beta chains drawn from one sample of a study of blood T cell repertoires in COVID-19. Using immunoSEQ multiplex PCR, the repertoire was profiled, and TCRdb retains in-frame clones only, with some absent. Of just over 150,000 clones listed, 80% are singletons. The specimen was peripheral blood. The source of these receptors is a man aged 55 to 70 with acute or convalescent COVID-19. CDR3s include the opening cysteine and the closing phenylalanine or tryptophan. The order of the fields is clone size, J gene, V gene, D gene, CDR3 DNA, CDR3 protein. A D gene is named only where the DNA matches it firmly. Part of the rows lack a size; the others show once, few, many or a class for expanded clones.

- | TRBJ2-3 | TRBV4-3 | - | TGCGCCAGCAGCCAAGATGGGGAGGGCACAGATACGCAGTATTTT | CASSQDGEGTDTQYF
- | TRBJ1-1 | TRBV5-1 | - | TGCGCCAGCAGCTTGGACGAGGGCGCCACTGAAGCTTTCTTT | CASSLDEGATEAFF
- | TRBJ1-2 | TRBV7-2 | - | TGTGCCAGCAGCTTAGCTGGGCAGGGTCAGGGCTACACCTTC | CASSLAGQGQGYTF
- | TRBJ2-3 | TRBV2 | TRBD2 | TGTGCCAGCAAAGGACTAGCGGGAGGGCCAGGCACAGATACGCAGTATTTT | CASKGLAGGPGTDTQYF
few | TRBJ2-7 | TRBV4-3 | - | TGCGCCAGCAGCCAAGATCGCGGGCCACTTAACGAGCAGTACTTC | CASSQDRGPLNEQYF
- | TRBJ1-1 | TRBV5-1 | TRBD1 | TGCGCCAGCAGCGCGGGACAGCTTAACACTGAAGCTTTCTTT | CASSAGQLNTEAFF
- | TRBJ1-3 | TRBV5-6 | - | TGTGCCAGCAGCTTGCGGGGGGCTGGAAACACCATATATTTT | CASSLRGAGNTIYF
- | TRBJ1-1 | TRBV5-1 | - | TGCGCCAGCAGCTTGGCTAGTGGTAGGAATGCTGAAGCTTTCTTT | CASSLASGRNAEAFF
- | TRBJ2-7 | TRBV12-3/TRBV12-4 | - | TGTGCCAGCAGTTTCGGGGGTCGCTACGAGCAGTACTTC | CASSFGGRYEQYF
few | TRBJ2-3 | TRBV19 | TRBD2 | TGTGCCAGTACCCCCGCTAGCGGGGGGGCAAATACGCAGTATTTT | CASTPASGGANTQYF
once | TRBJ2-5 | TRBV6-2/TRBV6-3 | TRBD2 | TGTGCCAGCAGTTCATTTCCGGGACTAGCGTCTCGGGAGACCCAGTACTTC | CASSSFPGLASRETQYF
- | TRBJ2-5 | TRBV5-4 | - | TGTGCCAGCAGCTCCCCCGGTCGGGGAGAGACCCAGTACTTC | CASSSPGRGETQYF
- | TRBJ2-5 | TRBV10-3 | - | TGTGCCATCAGTGTGGGTAGCGGACAAGAGACCCAGTACTTC | CAISVGSGQETQYF
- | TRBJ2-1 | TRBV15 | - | TGTGCCACCAGGGCCCAGTACAATGAGCAGTTCTTC | CATRAQYNEQFF
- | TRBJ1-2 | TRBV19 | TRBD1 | TGTGCCAGTAGTATCCCGGGACAGGGGCCATTTTATGGCTACACCTTC | CASSIPGQGPFYGYTF
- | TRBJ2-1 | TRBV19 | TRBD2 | TGTGCCAGTAGTACTAGCGGGACCTACAATGAGCAGTTCTTC | CASSTSGTYNEQFF
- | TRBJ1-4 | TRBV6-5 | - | TGTGCCAGCAGCTTGGGGGGGCGGCCTAATGAAAAACTGTTTTTT | CASSLGGRPNEKLFF